The present T cell receptor beta chain was sequenced within a study of T cell clones after liver transplantation. Study information: Blood was drawn pre-transplant, before withdrawal, and after full or failed withdrawal. Study-wide findings and caveats: Graft donor-reactive T cells possibly entered the graft instead of undergoing deletion.

Germline assignment: CDR1 MNHNY and CDR2 SVGAGI (reference sequence). With 0 bases clipped from V and 3 bases from J, the junction kept 0 bases outside the gene matches. CDR3 length equals 15 residues. This table comes from immunoSEQ multiplex PCR, and its TCRdb copy is limited to in-frame clones, with some not included. Of roughly 100,000 clones in the sample, approximately 79% were seen once. To note about this clone: Antigen unknown.

This clonotype was sampled from a human patient who received a liver transplant. The graft donor may have contributed some T cells. The genes are TRBV6-6 and TRBJ2-7, with 12 bases fitting TRBD2. Material: CD4+ T cells from blood, obtained approximately 50 months after liver transplant. DNA for the CDR3: TGTGCCAGCAGTTACTCGACTAGCGGGGGCTACGAGCAGTACTTC. Protein sequence: CASSYSTSGGYEQYF.